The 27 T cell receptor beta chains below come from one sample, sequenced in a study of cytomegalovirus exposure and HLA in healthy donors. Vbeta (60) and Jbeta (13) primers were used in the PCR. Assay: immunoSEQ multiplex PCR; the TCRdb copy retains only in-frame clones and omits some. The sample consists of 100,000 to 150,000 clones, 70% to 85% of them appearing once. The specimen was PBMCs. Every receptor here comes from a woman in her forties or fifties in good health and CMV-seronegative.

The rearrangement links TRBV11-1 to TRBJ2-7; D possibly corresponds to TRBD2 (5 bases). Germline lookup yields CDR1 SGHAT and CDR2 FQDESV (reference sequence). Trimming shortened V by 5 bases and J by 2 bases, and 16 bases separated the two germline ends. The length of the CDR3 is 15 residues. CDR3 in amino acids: CASSVGSADPYEQYF. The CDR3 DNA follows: TGTGCCAGCAGCGTAGGATCAGCGGATCCCTACGAGCAGTACTTC.

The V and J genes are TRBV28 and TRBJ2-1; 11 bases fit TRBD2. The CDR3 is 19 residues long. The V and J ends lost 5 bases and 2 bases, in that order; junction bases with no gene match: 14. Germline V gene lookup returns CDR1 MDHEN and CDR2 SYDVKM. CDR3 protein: CASSPYRRLAGPAYNEQFF. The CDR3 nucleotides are TGTGCCAGCAGTCCCTACCGCAGACTAGCGGGACCCGCCTACAATGAGCAGTTCTTC. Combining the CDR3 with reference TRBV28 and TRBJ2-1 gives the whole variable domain DVKVTQSSRYLVKRTGEKVFLECVQDMDHENMFWYRQDPGLGLRLIYFSYDVKMKEKGDIPEGYSVSREKKERFSLILESASTNQTSMYLCASSPYRRLAGPAYNEQFFGPGTRLTVL.

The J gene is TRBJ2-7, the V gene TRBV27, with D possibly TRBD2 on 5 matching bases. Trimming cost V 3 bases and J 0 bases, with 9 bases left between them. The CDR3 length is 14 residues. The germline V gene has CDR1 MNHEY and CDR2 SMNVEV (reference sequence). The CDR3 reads CASSFSAGSYEQYF. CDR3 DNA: TGTGCCAGCAGTTTCTCGGCGGGCTCCTACGAGCAGTACTTC.

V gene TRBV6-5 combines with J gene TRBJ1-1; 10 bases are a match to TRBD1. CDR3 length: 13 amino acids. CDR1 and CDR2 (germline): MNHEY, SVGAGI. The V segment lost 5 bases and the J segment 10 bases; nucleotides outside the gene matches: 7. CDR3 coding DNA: TGTGCCAGCAGTGAACCGGGACAGGGGACAGCTTTCTTT. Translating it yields CASSEPGQGTAFF.

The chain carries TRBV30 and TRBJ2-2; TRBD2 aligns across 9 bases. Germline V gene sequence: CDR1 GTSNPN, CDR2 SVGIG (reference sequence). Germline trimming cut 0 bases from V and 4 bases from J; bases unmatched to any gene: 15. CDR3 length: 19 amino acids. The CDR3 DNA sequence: TGTGCCTGGAGTGTACAGGGACTAGCTACTTGGGGATCCACCGGGGAGCTGTTTTTT. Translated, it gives CAWSVQGLATWGSTGELFF. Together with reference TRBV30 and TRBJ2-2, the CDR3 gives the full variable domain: SQTIHQWPATLVQPVGSPLSLECTVEGTSNPNLYWYRQAAGRGLQLLFYSVGIGQISSEVPQNLSASRPQDRQFILSSKKLLLSDSGFYLCAWSVQGLATWGSTGELFFGEGSRLTVL.

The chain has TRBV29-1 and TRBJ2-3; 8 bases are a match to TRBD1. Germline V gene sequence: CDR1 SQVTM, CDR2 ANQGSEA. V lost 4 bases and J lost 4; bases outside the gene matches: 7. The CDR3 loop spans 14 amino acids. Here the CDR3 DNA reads TGCAGCGTTGTAGGACAGGGCCTGTCAGATACGCAGTATTTT. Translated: CSVVGQGLSDTQYF.

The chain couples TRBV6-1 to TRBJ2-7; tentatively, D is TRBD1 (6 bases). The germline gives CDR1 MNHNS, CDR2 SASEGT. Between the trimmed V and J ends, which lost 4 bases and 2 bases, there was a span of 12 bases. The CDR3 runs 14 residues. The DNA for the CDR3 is TGTGCCAGCAGTGTAGTGACAGGACCCTACGAGCAGTACTTC. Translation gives CASSVVTGPYEQYF.

The CDR3 loop reads CASSREQGNRYEQYF. CDR3 nucleotide sequence: TGTGCCAGCAGTAGAGAACAGGGGAACCGGTACGAGCAGTACTTC. The chain recombines TRBV28 with TRBJ2-7; 7 bases match TRBD1. This CDR3 has 15 residues. Trimming at V came to 5 bases and at J to 4 bases, leaving 11 bases not matched to a gene. Per the germline V gene, CDR1 is MDHEN and CDR2 is SYDVKM. The whole variable domain, remainder taken from reference TRBV28 and TRBJ2-7, is DVKVTQSSRYLVKRTGEKVFLECVQDMDHENMFWYRQDPGLGLRLIYFSYDVKMKEKGDIPEGYSVSREKKERFSLILESASTNQTSMYLCASSREQGNRYEQYFGPGTRLTVT.

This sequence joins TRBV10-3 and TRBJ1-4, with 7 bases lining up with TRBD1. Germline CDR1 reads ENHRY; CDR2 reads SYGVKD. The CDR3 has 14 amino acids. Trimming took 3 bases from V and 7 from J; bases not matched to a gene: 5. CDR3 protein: CAISEPGGSEKLFF. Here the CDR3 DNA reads TGTGCCATCAGTGAACCAGGGGGTAGTGAAAAACTGTTTTTT.

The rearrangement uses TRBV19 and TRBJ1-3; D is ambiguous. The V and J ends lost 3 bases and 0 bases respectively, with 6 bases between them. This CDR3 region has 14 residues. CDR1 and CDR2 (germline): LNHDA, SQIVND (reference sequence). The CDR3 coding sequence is TGTGCCAGTAGTATCGGTCCCTCTGGAAACACCATATATTTT. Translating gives CASSIGPSGNTIYF.

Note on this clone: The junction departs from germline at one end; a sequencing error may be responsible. The CDR3 protein is CSSSLLSGQSEAFF. The CDR3 region has the DNA TGTTCCAGCAGCTTACTATCAGGACAGAGTGAAGCTTTCTTT. This chain uses TRBV7-9 with TRBJ1-1; D is perhaps TRBD1 (6 bases). The germline V gene has CDR1 SEHNR and CDR2 FQNEAQ (reference sequence). This CDR3 contains 14 residues.

CDR3 sequence reads: CASSKAATSGPYEQYF. The CDR3 nucleotides are TGTGCCAGCAGCAAGGCTGCGACTAGCGGTCCCTACGAGCAGTACTTC. The chain couples TRBV21-1 to TRBJ2-7; the table gives TRBD2 as D, unverified against the DNA. TRBV21-1 is a pseudogene. There are 16 residues in the CDR3.

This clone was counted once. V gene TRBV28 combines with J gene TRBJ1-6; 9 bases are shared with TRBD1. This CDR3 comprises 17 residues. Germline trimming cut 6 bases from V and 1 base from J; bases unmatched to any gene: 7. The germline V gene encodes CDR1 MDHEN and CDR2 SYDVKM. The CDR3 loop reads CASSAGTGFSYNSPLHF. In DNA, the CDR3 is TGTGCCAGCAGCGCCGGGACAGGGTTTTCCTATAATTCACCCCTCCACTTT.

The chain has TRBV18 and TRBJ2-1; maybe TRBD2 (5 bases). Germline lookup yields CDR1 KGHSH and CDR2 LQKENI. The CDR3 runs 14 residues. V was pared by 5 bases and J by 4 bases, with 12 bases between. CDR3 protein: CASSEPGDYNEQFF. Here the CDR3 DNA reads TGTGCCAGCTCAGAACCCGGGGATTACAATGAGCAGTTCTTC.

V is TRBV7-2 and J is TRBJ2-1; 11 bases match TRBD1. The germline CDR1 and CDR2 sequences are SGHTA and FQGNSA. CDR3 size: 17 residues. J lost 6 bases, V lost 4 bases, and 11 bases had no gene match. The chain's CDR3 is CASSSHGGQGGLNEQFF. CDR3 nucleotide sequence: TGTGCCAGCAGCTCCCACGGGGGACAGGGGGGCCTCAATGAGCAGTTCTTC.

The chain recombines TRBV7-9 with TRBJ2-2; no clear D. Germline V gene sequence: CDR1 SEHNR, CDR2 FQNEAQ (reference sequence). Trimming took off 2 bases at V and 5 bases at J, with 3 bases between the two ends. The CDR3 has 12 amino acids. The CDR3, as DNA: TGTGCCAGCAGCTTAACTACCGGGGAGCTGTTTTTT. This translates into CASSLTTGELFF.

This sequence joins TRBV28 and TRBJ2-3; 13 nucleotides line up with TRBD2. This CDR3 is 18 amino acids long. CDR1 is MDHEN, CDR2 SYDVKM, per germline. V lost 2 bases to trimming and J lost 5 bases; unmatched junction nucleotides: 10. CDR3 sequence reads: CASSLILGLAGEVDTQYF. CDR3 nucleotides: TGTGCCAGCAGTTTAATCCTAGGACTAGCGGGAGAGGTAGATACGCAGTATTTT.

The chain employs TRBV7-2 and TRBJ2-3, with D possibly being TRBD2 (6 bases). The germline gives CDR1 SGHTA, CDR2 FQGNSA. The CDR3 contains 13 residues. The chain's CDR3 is CVSSWPGGDTQYF. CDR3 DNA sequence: TGTGTCTCAAGTTGGCCCGGGGGAGATACGCAGTATTTT.

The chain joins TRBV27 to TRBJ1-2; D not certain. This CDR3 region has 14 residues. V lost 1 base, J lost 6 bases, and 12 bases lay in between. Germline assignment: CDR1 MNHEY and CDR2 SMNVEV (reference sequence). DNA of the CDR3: TGTGCCAGCAGTTTATTGTCTTCTATGGATGGCTACACCTTC. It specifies CASSLLSSMDGYTF.

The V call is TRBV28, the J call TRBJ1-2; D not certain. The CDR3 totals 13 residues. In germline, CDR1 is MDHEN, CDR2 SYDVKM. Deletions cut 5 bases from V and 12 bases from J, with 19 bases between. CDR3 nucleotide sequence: TGTGCCAGCAGTGACCTCGGAGGGCGCGGCAACACCTTC. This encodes CASSDLGGRGNTF.

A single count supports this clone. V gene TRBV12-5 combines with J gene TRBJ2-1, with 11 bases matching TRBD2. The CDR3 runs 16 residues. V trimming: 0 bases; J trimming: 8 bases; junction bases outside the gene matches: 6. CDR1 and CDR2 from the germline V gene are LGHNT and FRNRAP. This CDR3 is CASGLVVAGGAHEQFF. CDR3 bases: TGTGCTAGTGGTTTGGTAGTAGCGGGAGGGGCCCATGAGCAGTTCTTC.

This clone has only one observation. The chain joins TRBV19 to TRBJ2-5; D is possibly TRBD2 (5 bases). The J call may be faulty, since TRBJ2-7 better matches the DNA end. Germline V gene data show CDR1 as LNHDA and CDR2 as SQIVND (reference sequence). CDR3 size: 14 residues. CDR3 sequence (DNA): TGTGCCAGTAGTATCGTAGCGAGCTCCTACGAGCAGTACTTC. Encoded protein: CASSIVASSYEQYF.

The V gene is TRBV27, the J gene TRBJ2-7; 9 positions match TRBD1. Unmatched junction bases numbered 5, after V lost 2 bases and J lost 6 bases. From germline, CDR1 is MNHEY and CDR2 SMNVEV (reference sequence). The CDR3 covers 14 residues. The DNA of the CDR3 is TGTGCCAGCAGTTTACGGGACAGGGTCGGCGAGCAGTACTTC. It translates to CASSLRDRVGEQYF.

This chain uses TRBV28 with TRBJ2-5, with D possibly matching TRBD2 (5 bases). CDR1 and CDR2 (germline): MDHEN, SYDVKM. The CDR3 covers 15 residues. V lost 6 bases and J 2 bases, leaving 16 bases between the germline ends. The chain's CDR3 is CASRPGGSEQETQYF. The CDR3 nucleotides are TGTGCCAGCAGGCCCGGCGGTAGCGAACAAGAGACCCAGTACTTC.

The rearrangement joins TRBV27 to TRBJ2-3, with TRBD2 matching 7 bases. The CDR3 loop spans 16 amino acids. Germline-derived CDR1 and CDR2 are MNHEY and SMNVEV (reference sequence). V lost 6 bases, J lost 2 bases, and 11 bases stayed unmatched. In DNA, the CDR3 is TGTGCCAGCAGCTATTTGGGGGGGGGATACACAGATACGCAGTATTTT. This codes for CASSYLGGGYTDTQYF.

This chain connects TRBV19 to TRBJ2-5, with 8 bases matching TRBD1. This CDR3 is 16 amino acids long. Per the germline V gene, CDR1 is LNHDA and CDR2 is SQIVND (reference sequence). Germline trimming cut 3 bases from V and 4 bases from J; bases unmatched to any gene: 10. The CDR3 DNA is TGTGCCAGTAGTATTTTGCCGGGACAGGCTCTAGAGACCCAGTACTTC. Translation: CASSILPGQALETQYF.

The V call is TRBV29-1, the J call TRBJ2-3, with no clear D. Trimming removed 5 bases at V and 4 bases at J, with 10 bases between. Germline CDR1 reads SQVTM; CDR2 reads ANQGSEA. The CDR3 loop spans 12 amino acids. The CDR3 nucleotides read TGCAGCGTTCCGGTTCCGCCAGATACGCAGTATTTT. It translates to CSVPVPPDTQYF.